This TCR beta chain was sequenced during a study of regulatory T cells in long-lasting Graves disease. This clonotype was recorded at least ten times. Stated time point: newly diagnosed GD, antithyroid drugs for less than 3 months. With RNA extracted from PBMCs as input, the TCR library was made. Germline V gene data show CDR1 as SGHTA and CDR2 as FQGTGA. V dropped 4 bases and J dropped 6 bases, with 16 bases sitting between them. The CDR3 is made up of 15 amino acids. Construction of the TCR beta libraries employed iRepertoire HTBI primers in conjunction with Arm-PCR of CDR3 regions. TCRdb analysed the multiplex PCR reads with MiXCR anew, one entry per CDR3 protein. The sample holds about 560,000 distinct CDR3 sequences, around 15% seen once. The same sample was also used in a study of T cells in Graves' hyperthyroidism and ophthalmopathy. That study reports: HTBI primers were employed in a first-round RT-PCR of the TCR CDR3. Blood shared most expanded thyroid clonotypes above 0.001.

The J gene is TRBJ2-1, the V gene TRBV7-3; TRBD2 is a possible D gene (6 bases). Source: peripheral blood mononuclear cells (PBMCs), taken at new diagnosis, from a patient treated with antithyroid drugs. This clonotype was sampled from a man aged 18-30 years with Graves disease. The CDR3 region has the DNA TGTGCCAGCAGCTCACTGAGCGGGCCAACCAATGAGCAGTTCTTC. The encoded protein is CASSSLSGPTNEQFF.